The clone carrying this TCR beta chain was counted a few times. This specimen belongs to a study of graft-versus-host responses after intestinal transplantation. Whole-study findings and limits: Early post-transplant HvG declines were associated with peak circulating GvH clone levels.

Clones were sequenced by immunoSEQ multiplex PCR, and TCRdb holds only the in-frame ones, with some missing. The table records approximately 15,000 clones, about 38% of them present only once. Irradiated stimulators labeled with violet dye, approximately 200,000 in number, were plated with approximately 200,000 CFSE-labeled responders. Post-reaction sorting isolated proliferating CFSE-low CD3+CD4+ and CD3+CD8+ responders. The sequence was collected from a human patient who received an intestinal transplant. Sequences were derived from alloreactive CD8+ T cells from a mixed lymphocyte reaction culture, sampled before intestinal transplant. Noted subset: CFSE-low proliferating T cells sorted from roughly 6-day pre-transplant mixed lymphocyte reaction (GvH or HvG direction).

The CDR3 here is CASIIVQGYGYTF. The CDR3 bases are TGCGCCAGCATCATAGTACAGGGCTATGGCTACACCTTC. The J gene is TRBJ1-2, the V gene TRBV5-1, with D possibly being TRBD1 (6 bases). Trimming removed 6 bases from V and 4 bases from J, with 13 bases in between. The CDR3 has 13 amino acids. Germline-derived CDR1 and CDR2 are SGHRS and YFSETQ. The full variable domain, its missing parts supplied by reference TRBV5-1 and TRBJ1-2, is KAGVTQTPRYLIKTRGQQVTLSCSPISGHRSVSWYQQTPGQGLQFLFEYFSETQRNKGNFPGRFSGRQFSNSRSEMNVSTLELGDSALYLCASIIVQGYGYTFGSGTRLTVV.